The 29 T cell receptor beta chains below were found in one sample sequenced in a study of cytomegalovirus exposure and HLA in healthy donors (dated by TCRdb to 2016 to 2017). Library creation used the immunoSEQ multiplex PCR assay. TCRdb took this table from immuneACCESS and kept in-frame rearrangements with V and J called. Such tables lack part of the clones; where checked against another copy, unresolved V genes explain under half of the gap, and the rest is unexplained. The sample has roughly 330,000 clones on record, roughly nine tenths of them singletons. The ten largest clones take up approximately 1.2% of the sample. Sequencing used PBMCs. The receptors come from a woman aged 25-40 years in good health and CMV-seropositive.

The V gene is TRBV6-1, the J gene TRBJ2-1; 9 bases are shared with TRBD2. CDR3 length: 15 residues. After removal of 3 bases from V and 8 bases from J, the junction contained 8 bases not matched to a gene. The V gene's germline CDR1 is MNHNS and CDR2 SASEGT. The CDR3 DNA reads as TGTGCCAGCAGTGATACGAGCGGGGGGTTAGATGAGCAGTTCTTC. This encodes CASSDTSGGLDEQFF.

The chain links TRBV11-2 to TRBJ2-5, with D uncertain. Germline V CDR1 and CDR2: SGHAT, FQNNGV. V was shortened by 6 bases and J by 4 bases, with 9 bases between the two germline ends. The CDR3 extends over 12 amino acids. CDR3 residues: CASRVGLETQYF. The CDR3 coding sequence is TGTGCCAGCAGGGTGGGGTTAGAGACCCAGTACTTC.

CDR3 bases: TGTGCCACCTTGGGACAGGGAGGAAGGGATGAGCAGTTCTTC. Translated, it gives CATLGQGGRDEQFF. The chain couples TRBV6-6 to TRBJ2-1, with 9 bases matching TRBD1. CDR1 is MNHNY and CDR2 is SVGAGI in the germline V gene (reference sequence). This CDR3 has 14 residues. V lost 10 bases to trimming and J lost 8 bases; unmatched junction nucleotides: 12.

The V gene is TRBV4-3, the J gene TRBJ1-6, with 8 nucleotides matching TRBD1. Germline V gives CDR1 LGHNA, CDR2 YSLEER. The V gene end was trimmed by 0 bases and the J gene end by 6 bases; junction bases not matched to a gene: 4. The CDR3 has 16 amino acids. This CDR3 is CASSQELGQVNSPLHF. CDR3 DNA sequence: TGCGCCAGCAGCCAAGAATTGGGACAGGTTAATTCACCCCTCCACTTT.

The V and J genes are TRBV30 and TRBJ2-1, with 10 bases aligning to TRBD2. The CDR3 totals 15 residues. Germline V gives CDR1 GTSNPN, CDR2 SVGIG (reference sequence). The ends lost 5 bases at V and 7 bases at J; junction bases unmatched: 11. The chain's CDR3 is CAWEPISGRGNEQFF. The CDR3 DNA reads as TGTGCCTGGGAACCAATAAGCGGGAGGGGAAATGAGCAGTTCTTC.

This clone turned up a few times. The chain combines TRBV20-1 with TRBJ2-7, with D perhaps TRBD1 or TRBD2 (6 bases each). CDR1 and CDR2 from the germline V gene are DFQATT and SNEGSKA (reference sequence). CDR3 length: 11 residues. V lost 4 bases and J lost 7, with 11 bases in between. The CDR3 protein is CSATGDREQYF. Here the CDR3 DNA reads TGCAGTGCTACGGGAGACAGGGAGCAGTACTTC.

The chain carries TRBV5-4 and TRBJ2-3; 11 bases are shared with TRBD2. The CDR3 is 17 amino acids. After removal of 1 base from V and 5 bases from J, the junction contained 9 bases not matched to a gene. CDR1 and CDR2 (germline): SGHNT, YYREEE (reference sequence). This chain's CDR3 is CASSLRNLAGGRDTQYF. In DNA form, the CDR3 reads TGTGCCAGCAGCTTGCGAAACCTAGCGGGGGGAAGAGATACGCAGTATTTT.

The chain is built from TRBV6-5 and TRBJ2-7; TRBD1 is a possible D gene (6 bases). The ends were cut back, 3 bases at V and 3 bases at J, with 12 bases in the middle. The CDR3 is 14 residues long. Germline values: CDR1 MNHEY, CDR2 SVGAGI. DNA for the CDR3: TGTGCCAGCAGTTATCTTGGGACAAACTACGAGCAGTACTTC. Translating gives CASSYLGTNYEQYF.

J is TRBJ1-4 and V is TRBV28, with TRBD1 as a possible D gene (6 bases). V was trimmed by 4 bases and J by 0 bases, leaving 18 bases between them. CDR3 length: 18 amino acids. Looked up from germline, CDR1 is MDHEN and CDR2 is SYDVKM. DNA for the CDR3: TGTGCCAGCAGTTCGGGGGACAAGTTATTTACAACTAATGAAAAACTGTTTTTT. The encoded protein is CASSSGDKLFTTNEKLFF.

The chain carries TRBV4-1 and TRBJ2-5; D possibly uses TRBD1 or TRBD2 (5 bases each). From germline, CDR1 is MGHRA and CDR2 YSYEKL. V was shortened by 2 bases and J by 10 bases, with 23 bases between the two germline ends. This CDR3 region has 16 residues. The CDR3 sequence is CASSQPTRDPMKLQYF. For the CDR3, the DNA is TGCGCCAGCAGCCAACCTACCCGGGACCCCATGAAACTCCAGTACTTC.

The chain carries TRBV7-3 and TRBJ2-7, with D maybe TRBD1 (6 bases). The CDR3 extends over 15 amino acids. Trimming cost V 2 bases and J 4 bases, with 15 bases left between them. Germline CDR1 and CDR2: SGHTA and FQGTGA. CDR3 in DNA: TGTGCCAGCAGCTTAGGCCTCGGACAGTCGTACGAGCAGTACTTC. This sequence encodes CASSLGLGQSYEQYF.

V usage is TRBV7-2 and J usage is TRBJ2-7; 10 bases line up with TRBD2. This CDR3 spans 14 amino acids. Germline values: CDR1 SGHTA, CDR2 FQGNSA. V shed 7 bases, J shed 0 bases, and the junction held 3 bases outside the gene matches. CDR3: CASTRTSGSYEQYF. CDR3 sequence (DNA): TGTGCCAGCACCCGGACTAGCGGCTCCTACGAGCAGTACTTC. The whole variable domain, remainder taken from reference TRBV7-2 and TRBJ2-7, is GAGVSQSPSNKVTEKGKDVELRCDPISGHTALYWYRQSLGQGLEFLIYFQGNSAPDKSGLPSDRFSAERTGGSVSTLTIQRTQQEDSAVYLCASTRTSGSYEQYFGPGTRLTVT.

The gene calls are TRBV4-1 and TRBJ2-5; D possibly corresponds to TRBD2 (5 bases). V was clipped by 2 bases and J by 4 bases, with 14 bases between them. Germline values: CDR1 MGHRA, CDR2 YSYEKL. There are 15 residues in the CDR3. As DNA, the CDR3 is TGCGCCAGCAGCCAACTCGGGGTATCTCGAGAGACCCAGTACTTC. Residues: CASSQLGVSRETQYF.

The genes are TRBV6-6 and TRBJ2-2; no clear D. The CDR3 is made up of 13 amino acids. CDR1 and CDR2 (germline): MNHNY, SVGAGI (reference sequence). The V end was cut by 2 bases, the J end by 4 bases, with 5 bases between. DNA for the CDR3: TGTGCCAGCAGTTACGGAACCACCGGGGAGCTGTTTTTT. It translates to CASSYGTTGELFF.

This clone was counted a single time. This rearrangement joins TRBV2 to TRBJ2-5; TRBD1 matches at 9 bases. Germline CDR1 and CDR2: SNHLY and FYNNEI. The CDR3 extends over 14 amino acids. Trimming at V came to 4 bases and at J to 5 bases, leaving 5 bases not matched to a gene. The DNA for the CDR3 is TGTGCCAGCAGTGGTGGACAGGGGTATGAGACCCAGTACTTC. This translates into CASSGGQGYETQYF.

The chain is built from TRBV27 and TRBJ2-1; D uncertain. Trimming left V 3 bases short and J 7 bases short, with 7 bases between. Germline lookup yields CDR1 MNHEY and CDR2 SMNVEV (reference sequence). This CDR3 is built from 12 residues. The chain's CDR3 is CASSFGLNEQFF. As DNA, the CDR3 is TGTGCCAGCAGTTTCGGGCTGAATGAGCAGTTCTTC.

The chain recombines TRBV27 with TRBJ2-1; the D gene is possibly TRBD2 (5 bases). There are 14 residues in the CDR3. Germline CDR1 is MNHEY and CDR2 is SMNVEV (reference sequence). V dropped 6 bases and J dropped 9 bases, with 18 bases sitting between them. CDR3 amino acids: CASSPRLLASEQFF. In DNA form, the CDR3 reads TGTGCCAGCAGCCCGAGACTATTGGCTTCTGAGCAGTTCTTC.

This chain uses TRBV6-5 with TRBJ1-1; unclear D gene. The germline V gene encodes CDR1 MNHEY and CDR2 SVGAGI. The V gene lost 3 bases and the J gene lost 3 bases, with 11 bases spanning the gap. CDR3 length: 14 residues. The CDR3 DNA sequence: TGTGCCAGCAGTTATTTTAAGGCCGACACTGAAGCTTTCTTT. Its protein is CASSYFKADTEAFF.

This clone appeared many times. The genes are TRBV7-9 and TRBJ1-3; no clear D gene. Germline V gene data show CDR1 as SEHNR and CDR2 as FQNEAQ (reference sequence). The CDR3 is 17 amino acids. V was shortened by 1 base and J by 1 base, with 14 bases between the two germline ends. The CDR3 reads CASSLVGGPGSGNTIYF. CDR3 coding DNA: TGTGCCAGCAGCTTAGTAGGTGGTCCGGGTTCTGGAAACACCATATATTTT.

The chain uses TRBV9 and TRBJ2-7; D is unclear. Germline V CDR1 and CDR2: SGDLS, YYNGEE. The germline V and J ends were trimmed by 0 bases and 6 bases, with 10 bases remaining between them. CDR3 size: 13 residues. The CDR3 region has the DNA TGTGCCAGCAGCGTAGGAAACCCGGGCGAGCAGTACTTC. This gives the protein CASSVGNPGEQYF.

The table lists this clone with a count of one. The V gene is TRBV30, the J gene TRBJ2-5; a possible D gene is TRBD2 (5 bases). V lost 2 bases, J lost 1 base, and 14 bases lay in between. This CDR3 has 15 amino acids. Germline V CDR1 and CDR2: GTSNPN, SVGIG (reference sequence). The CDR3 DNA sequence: TGTGCCTGGAGTATTATCCTGGGAGCCCAAGAGACCCAGTACTTC. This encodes CAWSIILGAQETQYF.

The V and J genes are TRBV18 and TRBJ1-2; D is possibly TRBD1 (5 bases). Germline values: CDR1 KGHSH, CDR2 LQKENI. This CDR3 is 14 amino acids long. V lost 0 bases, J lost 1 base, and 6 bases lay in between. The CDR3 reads CASSPPTVNYGYTF. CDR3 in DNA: TGTGCCAGCTCACCACCGACAGTTAACTATGGCTACACCTTC.

CDR3 nucleotides: TGCAGCTGGGGGGAGGGTAACGCTGAAGCTTTCTTT. Translating gives CSWGEGNAEAFF. This chain uses TRBV29-1 with TRBJ1-1, with D tentatively TRBD1 (5 bases). V lost 8 bases to trimming and J lost 6 bases, with 16 bases between them. CDR1 and CDR2 (germline): SQVTM, ANQGSEA. This CDR3 region has 12 residues.

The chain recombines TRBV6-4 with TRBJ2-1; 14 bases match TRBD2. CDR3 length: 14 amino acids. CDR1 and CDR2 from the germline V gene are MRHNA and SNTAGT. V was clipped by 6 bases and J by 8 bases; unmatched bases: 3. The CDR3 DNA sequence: TGTGCCAGCAGGCTGACTAGCGGGAGGGATGAGCAGTTCTTC. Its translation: CASRLTSGRDEQFF.

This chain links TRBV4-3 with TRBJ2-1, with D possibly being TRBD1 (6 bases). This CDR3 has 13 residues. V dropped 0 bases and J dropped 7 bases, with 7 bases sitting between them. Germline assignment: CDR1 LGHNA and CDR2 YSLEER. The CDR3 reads CASSQDQGNEQFF. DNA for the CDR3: TGCGCCAGCAGCCAAGATCAGGGGAATGAGCAGTTCTTC.

The CDR3 DNA sequence: TGTGCCAGCAGCTTAGGTTTGAGGGAGCAGTACTTC. Residues: CASSLGLREQYF. This chain connects TRBV7-6 to TRBJ2-7, with no clear D. The CDR3 extends over 12 amino acids. Germline-derived CDR1 and CDR2 are SGHVS and FNYEAQ. V was pared by 1 base and J by 7 bases, with 8 bases between.

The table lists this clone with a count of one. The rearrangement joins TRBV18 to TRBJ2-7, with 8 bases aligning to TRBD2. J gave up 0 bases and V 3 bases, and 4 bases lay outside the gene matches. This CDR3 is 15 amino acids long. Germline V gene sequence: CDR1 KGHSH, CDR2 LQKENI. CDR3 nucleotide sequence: TGTGCCAGCTCACCTAGCGGGGCCGCCTCCTACGAGCAGTACTTC. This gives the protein CASSPSGAASYEQYF.

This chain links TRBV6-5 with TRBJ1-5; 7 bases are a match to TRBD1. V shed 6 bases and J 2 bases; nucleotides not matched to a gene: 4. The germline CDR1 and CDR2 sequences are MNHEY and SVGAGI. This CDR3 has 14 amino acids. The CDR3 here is CASRRQGGNQPQHF. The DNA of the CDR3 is TGTGCCAGCAGACGACAGGGAGGCAATCAGCCCCAGCATTTT.

The CDR3 spells CASSPRGQGERGSYEQYF. The CDR3 DNA reads TGTGCCAGCAGTCCACGGGGACAGGGGGAACGCGGCTCCTACGAGCAGTACTTC. This chain joins TRBV28 and TRBJ2-7, with 11 bases fitting TRBD1. Germline V gives CDR1 MDHEN, CDR2 SYDVKM. V dropped 5 bases and J dropped 0; count of bases not matched to a gene: 12. This CDR3 region has 18 residues.